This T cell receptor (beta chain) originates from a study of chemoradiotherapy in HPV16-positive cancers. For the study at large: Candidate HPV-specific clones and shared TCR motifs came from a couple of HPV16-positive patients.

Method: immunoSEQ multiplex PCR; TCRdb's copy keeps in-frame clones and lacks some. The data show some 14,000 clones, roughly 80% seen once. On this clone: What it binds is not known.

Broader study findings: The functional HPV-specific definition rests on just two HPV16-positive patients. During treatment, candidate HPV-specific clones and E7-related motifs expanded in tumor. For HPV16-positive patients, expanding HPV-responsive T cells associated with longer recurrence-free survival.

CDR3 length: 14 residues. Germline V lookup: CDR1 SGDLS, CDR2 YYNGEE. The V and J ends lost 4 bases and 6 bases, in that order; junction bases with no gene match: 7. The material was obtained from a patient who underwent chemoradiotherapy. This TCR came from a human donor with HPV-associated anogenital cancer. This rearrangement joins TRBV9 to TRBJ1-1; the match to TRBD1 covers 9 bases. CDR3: CASSQTGGQAEAFF. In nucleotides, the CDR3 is TGTGCCAGCAGCCAAACAGGGGGCCAAGCTGAAGCTTTCTTT.